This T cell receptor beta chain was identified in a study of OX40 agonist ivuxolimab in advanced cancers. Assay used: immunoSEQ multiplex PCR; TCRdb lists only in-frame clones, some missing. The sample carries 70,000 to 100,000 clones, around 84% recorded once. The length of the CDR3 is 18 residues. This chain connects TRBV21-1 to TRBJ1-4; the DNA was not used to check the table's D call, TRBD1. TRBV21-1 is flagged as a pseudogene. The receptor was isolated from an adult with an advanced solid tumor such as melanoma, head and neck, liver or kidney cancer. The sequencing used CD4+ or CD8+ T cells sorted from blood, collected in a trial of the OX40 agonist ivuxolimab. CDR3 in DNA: TGTGCCAGCAGCGATGAGGACAGGGCCCCCGCAACTAATGAAAAACTGTTTTTT. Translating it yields CASSDEDRAPATNEKLFF.